What follows describes a single T cell receptor (beta chain). What it binds is not known. The V end lost 2 bases, the J end lost 4 bases, and 15 bases lay between the germline ends. Germline values: CDR1 SGDLS, CDR2 YYNGEE. The CDR3 has 15 amino acids. This specimen comes from a study of cytomegalovirus exposure and HLA in healthy donors. Points from the study as a whole: Segments of the TCR beta V type were, in most cases, productive about 87% or about 30% of the time in an earlier analysis. Later on, an analysis tied approximately 17,000 TCR beta sequences to HLA alleles at 0.05 false discovery rate.

Researchers ran the PCR with 60 Vbeta and 13 Jbeta primers. The authors' processing: Some 11 million shared chains were among the about 80 million unique TCR beta chains that a later analysis counted. TCRdb keeps only in-frame clones here, not all; method: immunoSEQ multiplex PCR. V and J calls and clone size are given by that table; D and trimming were obtained from the DNA. The table shows about 180,000 clones, with around 76% occurring only once. Material: PBMCs. The chain combines TRBV9 with TRBJ2-5; tentative D call: TRBD1 (6 bases). The clonotype was recovered from a woman aged 25 to 39 in good health and CMV-seropositive. The CDR3 loop reads CASSVGQRIGETQYF. The CDR3 DNA follows: TGTGCCAGCAGCGTCGGACAGAGAATTGGAGAGACCCAGTACTTC.